A single sample is the source of the 9 T cell receptor beta chains below, sequenced in a study of blood T cell repertoires in COVID-19. This table comes from immunoSEQ multiplex PCR, and its TCRdb copy is limited to in-frame clones, with some not included. The table has tens of thousands of clones, 85% seen once. The sequencing sample was made of peripheral blood. The receptor set was obtained from a man in his sixties with COVID-19, enrolled during active disease.

This clone was detected ten times or more. The rearrangement joins TRBV5-4 to TRBJ2-1; TRBD2 matches 10 bases. From germline, CDR1 is SGHNT and CDR2 YYREEE (reference sequence). The CDR3 is 16 amino acids. V was clipped by 0 bases and J by 8 bases; unmatched bases: 8. The CDR3 DNA reads TGTGCCAGCAGCTTGGCCCGGGCTAGCGGGAGAGATGAGCAGTTCTTC. It translates to CASSLARASGRDEQFF.

This chain joins TRBV5-1 and TRBJ1-2; weak D call: TRBD1 (5 bases). The germline V gene has CDR1 SGHRS and CDR2 YFSETQ. V gave up 1 base and J gave up 4 bases, with 11 bases separating them. The CDR3 length is 14 residues. For the CDR3, the DNA is TGCGCCAGCAGCTTGTCCCAGGGTGGCTATGGCTACACCTTC. Protein: CASSLSQGGYGYTF.

The chain links TRBV12-3 or TRBV12-4 to TRBJ2-1; possibly TRBD2 for D (6 bases). Trimming took 6 bases from V and 11 from J, leaving 14 bases between them. The CDR3 contains 12 residues. Written as DNA, the CDR3 is TGTGCCAGCAGCCTCCCCCGGACTAAGCAGTTCTTC. Translation: CASSLPRTKQFF.

V gene TRBV6-6 combines with J gene TRBJ2-1, with TRBD2 matching 7 bases. V gave up 11 bases and J gave up 8 bases; unmatched junction bases: 12. The germline CDR1 and CDR2 sequences are MNHNY and SVGAGI (reference sequence). The CDR3 is 13 amino acids. The CDR3, as DNA: TGTGCCGGTGCCCGGACTAGATTTGATGAGCAGTTCTTC. Its protein product is CAGARTRFDEQFF.

The rearrangement uses TRBV12-5 and TRBJ1-6; D might be TRBD1 (6 bases). In germline, CDR1 is LGHNT, CDR2 FRNRAP. The V and J ends lost 5 bases and 4 bases respectively, with 15 bases between them. This CDR3 contains 16 residues. CDR3 DNA: TGTGCTAGTGGTGCCACAGGGATCCTATATAATTCACCCCTCCACTTT. This gives the protein CASGATGILYNSPLHF.

This chain connects TRBV5-1 to TRBJ2-1, with TRBD1 matching 7 bases. Trimming at V came to 3 bases and at J to 0 bases, leaving 6 bases not matched to a gene. The CDR3 is 16 amino acids. CDR1 SGHRS and CDR2 YFSETQ come from the germline V gene. CDR3 region: CASSWKQGSSYNEQFF. As DNA, the CDR3 is TGCGCCAGCAGCTGGAAACAGGGGTCCTCCTACAATGAGCAGTTCTTC.

The V and J genes are TRBV19 and TRBJ1-5; 9 bases map to TRBD1. Germline values: CDR1 LNHDA, CDR2 SQIVND (reference sequence). The CDR3 runs to 15 residues. Losses at the gene ends were 5 bases for V and 4 bases for J; bases not matched to a gene: 6. CDR3 in DNA: TGTGCCAGTAGTGGGGGACAGGGTGGTAATCAGCCCCAGCATTTT. This translates into CASSGGQGGNQPQHF.

CDR3 residues: CASSSRSLRMNTEAFF. DNA of the CDR3: TGTGCCAGCAGCTCGCGGTCGTTACGGATGAACACTGAAGCTTTCTTT. The gene calls are TRBV7-9 and TRBJ1-1; D call uncertain. Germline V gene sequence: CDR1 SEHNR, CDR2 FQNEAQ (reference sequence). The CDR3 covers 16 residues. V was trimmed by 4 bases and J by 0 bases, leaving 15 bases between them.

This chain links TRBV18 with TRBJ1-1, with D possibly TRBD1 on 6 matching bases. This CDR3 region has 13 residues. Between the trimmed V and J ends, which lost 4 bases and 6 bases, there was a span of 12 bases. The V gene's germline CDR1 is KGHSH and CDR2 LQKENI. The CDR3 DNA is TGTGCCAGCTCACTTCAGGGGATGGCTGAAGCTTTCTTT. Translated, it gives CASSLQGMAEAFF.